These T cell receptor beta chains were read from a single sample in a study of blood T cell repertoires in COVID-19. The data were produced by immunoSEQ multiplex PCR, yet TCRdb's version contains in-frame clones alone and is incomplete. The table shows fewer than 350,000 clones, with about 85% occurring only once. Sequencing input: peripheral blood. All receptors derive from a woman aged 45-60 years with active or convalescent COVID-19. The CDR3 runs from the conserved cysteine through the conserved F or W. The D gene is left open where the match is weak. A row's size may be missing; if present it is once, few, many or a size class.

J gene,V gene,clone size,D gene,CDR3 DNA,CDR3 protein
TRBJ2-2,TRBV19,.,.,TGTGCCAGTAGTCCCCACCTGCTGGACGGCAGGGGCACCGGGGAGCTGTTTTTT,CASSPHLLDGRGTGELFF
TRBJ2-2,TRBV18,once,TRBD1,TGTGCCAGCTCACCACAACAGGGGACCGGGGAGCTGTTTTTT,CASSPQQGTGELFF
TRBJ1-1,TRBV30,.,TRBD1,TGTGCCTGGACCTCAGTAACAGGGGGAATGAGAAGAGCTTTCTTT,CAWTSVTGGMRRAFF
TRBJ2-1,TRBV11-2,.,.,TGTGCCAGCAGCTTTTCGCGGCAGCCGCTCAATGAGCAGTTCTTC,CASSFSRQPLNEQFF
TRBJ2-7,TRBV9,.,.,TGTGCCAGCAGCGCTAACTCCTACGAGCAGTACTTC,CASSANSYEQYF
TRBJ1-2,TRBV15,once,TRBD1,TGTGCCACCCGCAGGACAGGGGTATATGGCTACACCTTC,CATRRTGVYGYTF
TRBJ2-1,TRBV18,.,.,TGTGCCAGCCGAAACCTAAACAATGAGCAGTTCTTC,CASRNLNNEQFF
TRBJ2-7,TRBV5-4,.,TRBD2,TGTGCCAGCAGCCCCCGCACTAGCGGGAGTGACGAGCAGTACTTC,CASSPRTSGSDEQYF
TRBJ1-6,TRBV30,.,.,TGTGCCTGGAGTGTCTTGGTAACAGCCGATTCACCCCTCCACTTT,CAWSVLVTADSPLHF
TRBJ2-7,TRBV6-1,.,TRBD2,TGTGCCAGCAGTTCTGGACTAGTTACCTCCTACGAGCAGTACTTC,CASSSGLVTSYEQYF
TRBJ1-6,TRBV28,.,TRBD1,TGTGCCAGCAGTTTTGTCCAAGGGGGCTCTAATTCACCCCTCCACTTT,CASSFVQGGSNSPLHF
TRBJ2-3,TRBV28,.,TRBD1,TGTGCCAGCAGTACGACAGGGGTAGATACGCAGTATTTT,CASSTTGVDTQYF
TRBJ2-1,TRBV10-1,.,TRBD2,TGCGCCAGCAGTGAAAACTGTGGGGACCCGGGCGGGGGAACAAGCTCCTACAATGAGCAGTTCTTC,CASSENCGDPGGGTSSYNEQFF
TRBJ1-5,TRBV28,.,TRBD1,TGTGCCAGCAGTTTACAGGGGGGATCGGGACAGCCCCAGCATTTT,CASSLQGGSGQPQHF
TRBJ2-1,TRBV7-8,once,TRBD1,TGTGCCAGCAGCCACCGGGACAGGGGGTGGAATGAGCAGTTCTTC,CASSHRDRGWNEQFF